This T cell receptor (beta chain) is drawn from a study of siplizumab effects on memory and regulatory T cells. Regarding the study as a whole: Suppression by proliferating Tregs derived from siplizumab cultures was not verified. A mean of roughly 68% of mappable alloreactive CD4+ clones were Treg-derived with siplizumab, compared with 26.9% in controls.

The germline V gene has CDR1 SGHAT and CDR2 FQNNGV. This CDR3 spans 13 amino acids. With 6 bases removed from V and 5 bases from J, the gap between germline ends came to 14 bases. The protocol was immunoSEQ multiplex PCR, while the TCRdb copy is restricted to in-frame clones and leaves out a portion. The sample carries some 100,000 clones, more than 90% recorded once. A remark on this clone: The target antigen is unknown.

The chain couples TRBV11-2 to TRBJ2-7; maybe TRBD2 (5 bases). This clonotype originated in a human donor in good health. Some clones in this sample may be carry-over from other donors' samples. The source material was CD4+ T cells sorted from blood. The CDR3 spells CASSPIHGDEQYF. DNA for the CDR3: TGTGCCAGCAGTCCCATTCACGGGGACGAGCAGTACTTC.